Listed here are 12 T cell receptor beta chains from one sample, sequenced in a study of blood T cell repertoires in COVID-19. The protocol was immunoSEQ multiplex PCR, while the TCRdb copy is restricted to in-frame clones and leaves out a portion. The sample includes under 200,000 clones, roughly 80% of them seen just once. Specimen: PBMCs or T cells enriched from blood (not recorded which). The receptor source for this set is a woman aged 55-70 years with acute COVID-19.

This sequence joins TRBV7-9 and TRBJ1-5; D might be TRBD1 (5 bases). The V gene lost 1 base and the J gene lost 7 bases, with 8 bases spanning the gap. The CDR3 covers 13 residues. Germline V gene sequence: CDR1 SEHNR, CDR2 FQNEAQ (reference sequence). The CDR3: CASSLGSGQPQHF. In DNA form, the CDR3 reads TGTGCCAGCAGCTTAGGATCAGGGCAGCCCCAGCATTTT. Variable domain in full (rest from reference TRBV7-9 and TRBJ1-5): DTGVSQNPRHKITKRGQNVTFRCDPISEHNRLYWYRQTLGQGPEFLTYFQNEAQLEKSRLLSDRFSAERPKGSFSTLEIQRTEQGDSAMYLCASSLGSGQPQHFGDGTRLSIL.

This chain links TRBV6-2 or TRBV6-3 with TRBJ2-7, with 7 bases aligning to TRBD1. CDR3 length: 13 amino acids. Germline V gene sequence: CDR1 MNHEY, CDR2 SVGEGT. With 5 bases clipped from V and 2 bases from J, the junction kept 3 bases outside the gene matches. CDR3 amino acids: CASSRDRAYEQYV. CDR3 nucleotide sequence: TGTGCCAGCAGTCGGGACAGAGCCTACGAGCAGTACGTC.

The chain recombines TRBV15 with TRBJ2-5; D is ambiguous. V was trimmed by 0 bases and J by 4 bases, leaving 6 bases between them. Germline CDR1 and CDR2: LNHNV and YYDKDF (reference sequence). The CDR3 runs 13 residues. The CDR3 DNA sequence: TGTGCCACCAGCAGAGAACAGAGAGAGACCCAGTACTTC. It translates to CATSREQRETQYF.

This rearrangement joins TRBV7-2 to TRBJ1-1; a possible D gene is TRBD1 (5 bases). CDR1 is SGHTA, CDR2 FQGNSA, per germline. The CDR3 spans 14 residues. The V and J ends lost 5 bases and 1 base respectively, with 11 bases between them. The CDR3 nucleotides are TGTGCCAGCAGCGCAAGTGGGGCGAACACTGAAGCTTTCTTT. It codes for CASSASGANTEAFF. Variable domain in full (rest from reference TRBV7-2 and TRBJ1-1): GAGVSQSPSNKVTEKGKDVELRCDPISGHTALYWYRQSLGQGLEFLIYFQGNSAPDKSGLPSDRFSAERTGGSVSTLTIQRTQQEDSAVYLCASSASGANTEAFFGQGTRLTVV.

CDR3 DNA: TGCGCCAGCAGCCATAGGGCCCTAGGAGGTCAGCCCCAGCATTTT. It translates to CASSHRALGGQPQHF. This chain links TRBV4-1 with TRBJ1-5; D gene unclear. The germline V gene has CDR1 MGHRA and CDR2 YSYEKL. CDR3 length: 15 residues. Trimming removed 3 bases from V and 6 bases from J, with 15 bases in between.

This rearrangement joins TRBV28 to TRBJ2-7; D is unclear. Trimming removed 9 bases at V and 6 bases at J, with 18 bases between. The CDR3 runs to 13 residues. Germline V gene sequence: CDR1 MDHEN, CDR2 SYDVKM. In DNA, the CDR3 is TGTGCCAGTAGTGGATTCGTCACGGGCGAGCAGTACGTC. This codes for CASSGFVTGEQYV.

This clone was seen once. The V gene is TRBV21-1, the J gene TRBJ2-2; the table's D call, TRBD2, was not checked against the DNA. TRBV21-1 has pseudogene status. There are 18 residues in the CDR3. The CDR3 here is CASSKKEGLRGNTGELFF. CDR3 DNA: TGTGCCAGCAGCAAAAAAGAGGGCCTCCGAGGGAACACCGGGGAGCTGTTTTTT.

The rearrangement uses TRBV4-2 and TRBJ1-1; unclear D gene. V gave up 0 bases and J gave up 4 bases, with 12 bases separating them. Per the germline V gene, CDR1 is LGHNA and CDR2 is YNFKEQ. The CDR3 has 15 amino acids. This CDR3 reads CASSQDPGRSTEAFF. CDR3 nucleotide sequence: TGTGCCAGCAGCCAAGATCCCGGGAGGAGCACTGAAGCTTTCTTT.

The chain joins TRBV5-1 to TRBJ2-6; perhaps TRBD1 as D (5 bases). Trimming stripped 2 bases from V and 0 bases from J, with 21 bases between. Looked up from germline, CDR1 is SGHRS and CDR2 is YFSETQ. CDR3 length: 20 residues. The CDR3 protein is CASSFSGWTVVGSGANVLTF. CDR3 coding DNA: TGCGCCAGCAGCTTCTCAGGGTGGACGGTTGTTGGCTCTGGGGCCAACGTCCTGACTTTC.

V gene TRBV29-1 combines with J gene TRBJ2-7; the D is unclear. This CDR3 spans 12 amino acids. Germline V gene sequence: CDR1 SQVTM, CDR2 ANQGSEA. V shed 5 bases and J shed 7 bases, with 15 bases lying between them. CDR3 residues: CSVRPPQEEQYF. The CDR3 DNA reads TGCAGCGTTCGCCCTCCCCAGGAAGAGCAGTACTTC.

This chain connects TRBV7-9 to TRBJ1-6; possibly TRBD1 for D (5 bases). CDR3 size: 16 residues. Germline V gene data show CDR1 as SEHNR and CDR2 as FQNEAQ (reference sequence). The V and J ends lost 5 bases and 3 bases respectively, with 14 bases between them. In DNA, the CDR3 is TGTGCCAGCAGCCCCGGGGGGGTAGTCTATAATTCACCCCTCCACTTT. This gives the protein CASSPGGVVYNSPLHF.

DNA for the CDR3: TGTGCCAGCAGCGCAGGAGTGGGTAGCGGGAGGGATGAGCAGTTCTTC. Translation: CASSAGVGSGRDEQFF. This rearrangement joins TRBV9 to TRBJ2-1, with TRBD2 matching 11 bases. V lost 3 bases and J lost 8; bases outside the gene matches: 10. This CDR3 is built from 16 residues. Germline values: CDR1 SGDLS, CDR2 YYNGEE.